These T cell receptor beta chains were read from a single sample in a study of cytomegalovirus exposure and HLA in healthy donors. Using immunoSEQ multiplex PCR, the repertoire was profiled, and TCRdb retains in-frame clones only, with some absent. The sample yields approximately 97,000 clones, 50% to 70% seen once. The sequencing sample was made of PBMCs. These receptors were obtained from a human donor in good health. Each CDR3 is given with its conserved first and last residue. The D gene is left open where the match is weak. A row's size may be missing; if present it is once, few, many or a size class.

NA,NA,TRBJ2-7,TRBV5-6,TGTGCCAGCAGCTTGGTTTTAGCGGCTTCCTACGAGCAGTACTTC,CASSLVLAASYEQYF
NA,few,TRBJ2-1,TRBV27,TGTGCCAGCAGGGCGGACAGCAGCTCCTACAATGAGCAGTTCTTC,CASRADSSSYNEQFF
NA,NA,TRBJ2-5,TRBV20-1,TGCAGTGCTACGCGATGGGAGACCCAGTACTTC,CSATRWETQYF
NA,NA,TRBJ2-7,TRBV7-9,TGTGCCAGCAGCCCGAGAGGGTCGGCCTACGAGCAGTACTTC,CASSPRGSAYEQYF
NA,NA,TRBJ1-5,TRBV25-1,TGTGCCAGCAGTGAATCAGGCGGGAACAATCAGCCCCAGCATTTT,CASSESGGNNQPQHF
NA,few,TRBJ1-4,TRBV7-9,TGTGCCAGCTCGGCGCAGGTAAATGAAAAACTGTTTTTT,CASSAQVNEKLFF
NA,NA,TRBJ1-2,TRBV5-1,TGCGCCAGCAGCTTGGTGGCAGCCGAAGGGGAGGTGAGGGGCTACACCTTC,CASSLVAAEGEVRGYTF
TRBD2,NA,TRBJ2-3,TRBV10-1,TGCGCCAGCTCCACGGGAGGGGGTACGCAGTATTTT,CASSTGGGTQYF
NA,NA,TRBJ2-3,TRBV19,TGTGCCAGTAGTATATTGCCTAGAGGCACAGATACGCAGTATTTT,CASSILPRGTDTQYF
TRBD2,NA,TRBJ2-1,TRBV5-1,TGCGCCAGCAGCTTGGCCCTCGGGACTAGCAGGACGGAGCAGTTCTTC,CASSLALGTSRTEQFF
TRBD1,NA,TRBJ2-5,TRBV2,TGTGCCAGCAGTTTAAGGACAGGCCTGAACCCGCAAGAGACCCAGTACTTC,CASSLRTGLNPQETQYF
NA,few,TRBJ2-1,TRBV5-8,TGTGCCAGCAGCTTGTACGGGAGTGGTGAGCAGTTCTTC,CASSLYGSGEQFF
TRBD2,once,TRBJ2-7,TRBV7-9,TGTGCCAGCAGCAAAGGACTAGACCCGTACGAGCAGTACTTC,CASSKGLDPYEQYF
NA,NA,TRBJ2-6,TRBV4-1,TGCGCCAGCAGCCAAGAAGGCGGCTCTGGGGCCAACGTCCTGACTTTC,CASSQEGGSGANVLTF
NA,NA,TRBJ2-5,TRBV27,TGTGCCAGCAGTTCGCAGGGCCAAGAGACCCAGTACTTC,CASSSQGQETQYF
TRBD1,NA,TRBJ2-7,TRBV19,TGTGCCAGTAGTGCGGGGACAGGGGGTGTCTACGAGCAGTACTTC,CASSAGTGGVYEQYF
NA,NA,TRBJ1-2,TRBV21-1,TGTGCCAGCAGCAAAATATCAGGGGGGAACTATGGCTACACCTTC,CASSKISGGNYGYTF
NA,NA,TRBJ2-3,TRBV4-1,TGCGCCAGCTCTCGCACAGATACGCAGTATTTT,CASSRTDTQYF
NA,NA,TRBJ1-4,TRBV9,TGTGCCAGCAGCGTAGCGGGGGAGGCTAATGAAAAACTGTTTTTT,CASSVAGEANEKLFF
TRBD1,few,TRBJ1-5,TRBV19,TGTGCCAGTAGTCGACAGGGTGGCAATCAGCCCCAGCATTTT,CASSRQGGNQPQHF